The 10 T cell receptor beta chains given below trace back to one sample, sequenced in a study of a mutant IDH1 vaccine in newly diagnosed glioma. Produced via immunoSEQ multiplex PCR; TCRdb's table is partial and in-frame only. The sample contains about 72,000 clones, under 90% of which appear only once. These receptors have no identified antigens. The time point was: week 23, last vaccination. Vaccination used 300 ug of mutant IDH1 20-mer peptide per dose, with topical imiquimod. The sequenced sample was PBMCs, obtained from a glioma patient whose treatment included an IDH1 peptide vaccine. The source of these receptors is a man aged 18 to 35 with glioma.

The J gene is TRBJ1-2, the V gene TRBV6-5, with D tentatively TRBD1 (5 bases). The V gene lost 4 bases and the J gene lost 6 bases, with 15 bases spanning the gap. The CDR3 loop spans 14 amino acids. CDR1 MNHEY and CDR2 SVGAGI come from the germline V gene. The CDR3 region is CASSLSGTAHGYTF. The CDR3 DNA reads as TGTGCCAGCAGTTTGTCCGGGACGGCCCATGGCTACACCTTC.

The chain combines TRBV20-1 with TRBJ1-2; D gene ambiguous. The V and J ends lost 7 bases and 5 bases respectively, with 8 bases between them. Germline CDR1 and CDR2: DFQATT and SNEGSKA (reference sequence). The CDR3 is made up of 10 amino acids. The CDR3 sequence is CSVFEYGYTF. CDR3 sequence (DNA): TGCAGTGTCTTTGAGTATGGCTACACCTTC.

The rearrangement uses TRBV30 and TRBJ2-3, with 9 bases that match TRBD2. J gave up 0 bases and V 1 base, and 2 bases lay outside the gene matches. Germline V CDR1 and CDR2: GTSNPN, SVGIG (reference sequence). This CDR3 spans 15 amino acids. The CDR3 protein is CAWSGLAVSTDTQYF. CDR3 coding DNA: TGTGCCTGGAGTGGACTAGCGGTGAGCACAGATACGCAGTATTTT.

J is TRBJ2-2 and V is TRBV18; the match to TRBD1 covers 7 bases. CDR3 length: 17 amino acids. The germline V gene encodes CDR1 KGHSH and CDR2 LQKENI. V trimming: 3 bases; J trimming: 2 bases; junction bases outside the gene matches: 9. CDR3 in amino acids: CASSPSQGYSNTGELFF. The CDR3 nucleotides are TGTGCCAGCTCACCTTCACAGGGGTATAGTAACACCGGGGAGCTGTTTTTT.

V and J are TRBV6-1 and TRBJ2-3, with D unresolved. The CDR3 has 13 amino acids. Trimming cost V 6 bases and J 1 base, with 8 bases left between them. Germline V lookup: CDR1 MNHNS, CDR2 SASEGT. Written as DNA, the CDR3 is TGTGCCAGCAGGCCGACGCGCACAGATACGCAGTATTTT. Residues: CASRPTRTDTQYF.

V gene TRBV2 combines with J gene TRBJ2-1, with 8 bases identical to TRBD2. Germline CDR1 and CDR2: SNHLY and FYNNEI. The V gene end was trimmed by 6 bases and the J gene end by 2 bases; junction bases not matched to a gene: 6. This CDR3 is built from 15 residues. The CDR3 sequence is CASRAGLVAYNEQFF. CDR3 in DNA: TGTGCCAGCAGAGCGGGACTAGTCGCCTACAATGAGCAGTTCTTC.

The genes are TRBV5-4 and TRBJ1-4; D is uncertain. Germline CDR1 SGHNT, CDR2 YYREEE (reference sequence). The ends were cut back, 0 bases at V and 7 bases at J, with 7 bases in the middle. The CDR3 loop spans 13 amino acids. The CDR3 region is CASSLGPSEKLFF. The CDR3 coding sequence is TGTGCCAGCAGCTTGGGACCGTCTGAAAAACTGTTTTTT.

This sequence joins TRBV9 and TRBJ2-6, with TRBD2 identical over 7 bases. The CDR3 runs to 18 residues. The ends lost 0 bases at V and 0 bases at J; junction bases unmatched: 6. Germline V lookup: CDR1 SGDLS, CDR2 YYNGEE. In DNA form, the CDR3 reads TGTGCCAGCAGCGTAGGCCCGGGAGGTTTCTCTGGGGCCAACGTCCTGACTTTC. Protein: CASSVGPGGFSGANVLTF.

V and J are TRBV7-3 and TRBJ2-1, with 9 nucleotides matching TRBD1. Per germline, CDR1 SGHTA and CDR2 FQGTGA. CDR3 length: 15 amino acids. J lost 7 bases, V lost 1 base, and 5 bases had no gene match. The CDR3 DNA sequence: TGTGCCAGCAGCTTAAGACAGGGGGGCGGGAATGAGCAGTTCTTC. Translation gives CASSLRQGGGNEQFF. The whole variable domain, filled in from reference TRBV7-3 and TRBJ2-1, reads GAGVSQTPSNKVTEKGKYVELRCDPISGHTALYWYRQSLGQGPEFLIYFQGTGAADDSGLPNDRFFAVRPEGSVSTLKIQRTERGDSAVYLCASSLRQGGGNEQFFGPGTRLTVL.

This chain joins TRBV5-4 and TRBJ2-6, with a tentative D call TRBD2 (7 bases). Trimming took 4 bases from V and 0 from J, leaving 17 bases between them. The germline V gene encodes CDR1 SGHNT and CDR2 YYREEE (reference sequence). CDR3 length equals 18 residues. CDR3 in amino acids: CASSPRGTTRSGANVLTF. The CDR3 DNA reads as TGTGCCAGCAGCCCGCGGGGGACAACCCGCTCTGGGGCCAACGTCCTGACTTTC.